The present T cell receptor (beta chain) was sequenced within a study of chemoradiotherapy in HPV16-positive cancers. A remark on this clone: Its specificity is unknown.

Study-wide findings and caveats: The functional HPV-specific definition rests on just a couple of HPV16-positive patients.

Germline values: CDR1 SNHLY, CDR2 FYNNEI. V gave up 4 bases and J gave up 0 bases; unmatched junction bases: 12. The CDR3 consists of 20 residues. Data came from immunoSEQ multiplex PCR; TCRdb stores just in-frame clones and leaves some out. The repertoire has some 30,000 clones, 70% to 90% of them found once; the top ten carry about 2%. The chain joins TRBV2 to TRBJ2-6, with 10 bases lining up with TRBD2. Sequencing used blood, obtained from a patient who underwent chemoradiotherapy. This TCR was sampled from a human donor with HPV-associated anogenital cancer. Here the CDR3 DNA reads TGTGCCAGCAGTGCAAAGCGGGGGGGCGAAATTTACTCTGGGGCCAACGTCCTGACTTTC. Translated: CASSAKRGGEIYSGANVLTF.